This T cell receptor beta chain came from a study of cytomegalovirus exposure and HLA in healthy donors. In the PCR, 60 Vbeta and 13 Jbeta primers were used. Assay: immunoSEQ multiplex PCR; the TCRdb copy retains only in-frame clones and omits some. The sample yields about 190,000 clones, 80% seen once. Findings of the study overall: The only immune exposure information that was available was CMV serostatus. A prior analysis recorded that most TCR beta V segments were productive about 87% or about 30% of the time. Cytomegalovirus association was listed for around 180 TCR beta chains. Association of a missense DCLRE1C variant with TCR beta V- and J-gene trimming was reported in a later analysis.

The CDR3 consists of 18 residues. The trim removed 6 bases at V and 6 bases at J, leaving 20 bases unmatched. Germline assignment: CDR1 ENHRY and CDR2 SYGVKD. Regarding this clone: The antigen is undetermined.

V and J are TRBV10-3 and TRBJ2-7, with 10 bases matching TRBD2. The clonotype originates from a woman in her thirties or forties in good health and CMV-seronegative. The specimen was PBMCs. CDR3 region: CAISRSGRNLTFGGEQYV. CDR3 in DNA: TGTGCCATCAGCCGTAGCGGGAGGAACCTTACGTTTGGCGGCGAGCAGTACGTC.